This T cell receptor beta chain was identified during a study of blood T cell repertoires in COVID-19 (dated by TCRdb to 2018 to 2020). At the level of the whole study: Collaborator samples came from the United States, Italy and Spain and covered acute and convalescent phases of COVID-19. The prospective study material was composed of cDNA or gDNA derived from T cells, B-cell-depleted T cells, or PBMCs. Deeply sampled blood TCRbeta repertoires from subjects exposed to, actively infected with, or recovered from COVID-19 were included in the dataset. The repertoires were made available in a free public database intended to serve as a resource for research on the immune response to SARS-CoV-2. The samples were drawn from two sources: the first 160 participants of the ongoing ImmuneRACE study, and fewer than 1,500 subjects contributed by 6 global collaborators. A de-identified subject ID, COVID-19 status, age in years and sex were almost always included in the sample metadata. Where available, HLA class I and class II types were obtained from metadata supplied by the sample provider rather than from assay-based typing.

Each collaborating institution followed its own protocols to collect whole blood in K2EDTA tubes. For TCRbeta analysis, collaborator samples were shipped as frozen whole blood, as isolated PBMCs, or as DNA extracted from either sample type. Details on this clone: There is no known antigen for this receptor. Base quality data are lacking; no much larger clone is found one base away.

The trim is 0 bases for V and 6 bases for J, with a gap of 14 bases between the germline ends. For CDR1 and CDR2, the germline V gene lists SGHDN and FVKESK. The CDR3 starts with the cysteine, ends with the phenylalanine, and has 15 residues. Only the CDR3 DNA stays, 45 bases, in frame from base 1. The investigation overall reported the following: The quantity of clinical and demographic metadata differed by source and by participant and was supplied without curation.

The immunoSEQ Assay, a bias-controlled multiplex PCR, was used to amplify TCRbeta CDR3 regions from genomic DNA. The paper's processing steps were these. Within the assay, amplification of reference gene primers was used to estimate how many nucleated cells each sample contained. Sequence reads were collapsed and filtered to measure the absolute abundance of every unique TCRbeta CDR3 rearrangement. For each sample, productive Simpson clonality was calculated by taking the square root of Simpson's diversity index across productive rearrangements. TCRdb limited this immuneACCESS table to in-frame rearrangements with V and J called. A share of clones is missing; checked studies link under half to unresolved V genes, and the rest is unexplained. From that table come the V and J calls and clone size; the DNA was used to work out D and trimming. This sample has about 99,000 clones in its table, and nearly 85% of those were observed once. Around 13% of the sample rests with the top ten.

In this chain, TRBV14 is recombined with TRBJ1-2; a tentative D match to TRBD1 spans 5 bases. The sequenced material came from peripheral blood. The sequence came from a human donor in a cohort sampled during active or convalescent COVID-19. In nucleotides, the sequence is TGTGCCAGCAGCCAAGAAGGAGCGGGGACCCATGGCTACACCTTC. This is translated as CASSQEGAGTHGYTF.